A single T cell receptor (beta chain) is shown here with its context. The data are from a study of blood T cell repertoires in COVID-19. This CDR3 region has 14 residues. Between the trimmed V and J ends, which lost 3 bases and 4 bases, there was a span of 13 bases. Germline assignment: CDR1 DFQATT and CDR2 SNEGSKA (reference sequence). Profiling relied on immunoSEQ multiplex PCR, and the TCRdb table lists in-frame clones only, not all of them. The profile shows some 200,000 clones, more than 75% of them singletons. This receptor was obtained from a woman aged 35 to 49 with acute or convalescent COVID-19. Sequencing input: peripheral blood. This chain joins TRBV20-1 and TRBJ1-5, with D tentatively TRBD1 (5 bases). CDR3 coding DNA: TGCAGTGCTAGTGTCTGGGGGGGTAATCAGCCCCAGCATTTT. Translated: CSASVWGGNQPQHF.